The 22 T cell receptor beta chains presented below share a single source sample, sequenced in a study of control samples from healthy donors and cancer patients. Sequencing was performed with immunoSEQ multiplex PCR; in TCRdb, only in-frame clones are kept and a portion is missing. This sample has just under 65,000 clones; roughly 85% occur once, and the top ten carry roughly 5.5%. Sequencing was performed on blood. The source of these receptors is a man aged 35 to 55 in good health.

The rearrangement uses TRBV7-3 and TRBJ2-1, with 10 bases that match TRBD1. The V segment lost 5 bases and the J segment 6 bases; nucleotides outside the gene matches: 7. The length of the CDR3 is 15 residues. Per the germline V gene, CDR1 is SGHTA and CDR2 is FQGTGA. CDR3 loop: CASSLKTGGGNEQFF. In DNA form, the CDR3 reads TGTGCCAGCAGCCTCAAGACAGGGGGCGGCAATGAGCAGTTCTTC.

The rearrangement uses TRBV9 and TRBJ1-2, with D perhaps matching TRBD1 (5 bases). Germline V gene lookup returns CDR1 SGDLS and CDR2 YYNGEE. The CDR3 loop spans 14 amino acids. The V end lost 0 bases, the J end lost 3 bases, and 9 bases lay between the germline ends. CDR3 nucleotide sequence: TGTGCCAGCAGCGTAGATCTCAGGGACTATGGCTACACCTTC. This codes for CASSVDLRDYGYTF.

This CDR3 is CASSLMSGRAYEQYF. The CDR3 bases are TGTGCCAGCAGCTTGATGAGCGGCCGTGCCTACGAGCAGTACTTC. V and J are TRBV5-6 and TRBJ2-7; possible D gene TRBD2, 5 bases. V gave up 1 base and J gave up 2 bases, with 13 bases separating them. Germline-derived CDR1 and CDR2 are SGHDT and YYEEEE. The CDR3 is made up of 15 amino acids.

The chain is built from TRBV30 and TRBJ2-2; D unclear. V lost 0 bases and J 2 bases, leaving 13 bases between the germline ends. Per germline, CDR1 GTSNPN and CDR2 SVGIG (reference sequence). This CDR3 region has 16 residues. The CDR3 spells CAWSVAPDRNTGELFF. The CDR3 nucleotides are TGTGCCTGGAGTGTAGCTCCAGATCGCAACACCGGGGAGCTGTTTTTT.

The chain links TRBV9 to TRBJ2-5, with D tentatively TRBD2 (5 bases). Trimming removed 3 bases from V and 5 bases from J, with 14 bases in between. Germline loops: CDR1 SGDLS, CDR2 YYNGEE. CDR3 length equals 14 residues. CDR3 coding DNA: TGTGCCAGCAGCGCGGGCCCCGGGGTGGAGACCCAGTACTTC. Amino acids: CASSAGPGVETQYF.

This chain uses TRBV30 with TRBJ1-2; D remains unclear. The germline V gene encodes CDR1 GTSNPN and CDR2 SVGIG (reference sequence). The CDR3 runs 14 residues. The ends were cut back, 4 bases at V and 4 bases at J, with 16 bases in the middle. CDR3 region: CAWTLNEDFYGYTF. As DNA, the CDR3 is TGTGCCTGGACCCTCAACGAAGACTTCTATGGCTACACCTTC.

The rearrangement uses TRBV28 and TRBJ2-5, with 8 bases that match TRBD2. From germline, CDR1 is MDHEN and CDR2 SYDVKM. The V and J ends lost 5 bases and 2 bases, in that order; junction bases with no gene match: 7. This CDR3 has 15 residues. The CDR3, as DNA: TGTGCCAGCAGTCCCAGCGGGGGTTGGCAAGAGACCCAGTACTTC. It encodes CASSPSGGWQETQYF.

This clone was seen a single time. V is TRBV30 and J is TRBJ2-5; D tentatively fits TRBD1 or TRBD2 (7 bases each). Germline CDR1 and CDR2: GTSNPN and SVGIG (reference sequence). There are 15 residues in the CDR3. V was clipped by 0 bases and J by 5 bases, with 16 bases between them. The CDR3 sequence is CAWSVRGGGRETQYF. The CDR3 DNA reads as TGTGCCTGGAGTGTACGGGGAGGGGGCCGCGAGACCCAGTACTTC.

The chain couples TRBV4-1 to TRBJ1-2; unclear D gene. The V end lost 0 bases, the J end lost 5 bases, and 7 bases lay between the germline ends. The CDR3 has 13 residues. Germline loops: CDR1 MGHRA, CDR2 YSYEKL. CDR3 residues: CASSQEGLYGYTF. The CDR3 DNA sequence: TGCGCCAGCAGCCAAGAAGGACTATATGGCTACACCTTC.

The count of this clone is one. The V call is TRBV18, the J call TRBJ2-5; D not certain. Trimming took 2 bases from V and 5 from J, leaving 3 bases between them. In germline, CDR1 is KGHSH, CDR2 LQKENI. The CDR3 contains 11 residues. CDR3 sequence reads: CASSPRETQYF. The DNA for the CDR3 is TGTGCCAGCTCACCAAGGGAGACCCAGTACTTC.

The chain recombines TRBV5-8 with TRBJ2-6, with 9 nucleotides matching TRBD1. Germline lookup yields CDR1 SGHTS and CDR2 YDEGEE. This CDR3 contains 17 residues. The V and J ends lost 4 bases and 2 bases, in that order; junction bases with no gene match: 7. CDR3 region: CASSPRGQGTGANVLTF. The CDR3 nucleotides read TGTGCCAGCAGCCCCCGGGGACAGGGAACTGGGGCCAACGTCCTGACTTTC.

The chain combines TRBV28 with TRBJ1-5; TRBD1 matches at 7 bases. The CDR3 runs 16 residues. Germline V CDR1 and CDR2: MDHEN, SYDVKM. V dropped 2 bases and J dropped 0; count of bases not matched to a gene: 4. The CDR3 DNA sequence: TGTGCCAGCAGTTTAGGGACAGAATCTAGCAATCAGCCCCAGCATTTT. It translates to CASSLGTESSNQPQHF. Full variable domain (remainder filled in from reference TRBV28 and TRBJ1-5): DVKVTQSSRYLVKRTGEKVFLECVQDMDHENMFWYRQDPGLGLRLIYFSYDVKMKEKGDIPEGYSVSREKKERFSLILESASTNQTSMYLCASSLGTESSNQPQHFGDGTRLSIL.

V and J are TRBV30 and TRBJ1-2; 9 bases agree with TRBD1. This CDR3 has 14 amino acids. Germline loops: CDR1 GTSNPN, CDR2 SVGIG (reference sequence). V was clipped by 4 bases and J by 2 bases; unmatched bases: 5. CDR3 in amino acids: CAWKGQGRNYGYTF. Written as DNA, the CDR3 is TGTGCCTGGAAGGGACAGGGTAGGAACTATGGCTACACCTTC.

V and J are TRBV6-4 and TRBJ2-3; D is perhaps TRBD1 (6 bases). The CDR3 sequence is 14 residues long. Trimming took 4 bases from V and 2 from J, leaving 10 bases between them. Germline V gene sequence: CDR1 MRHNA, CDR2 SNTAGT. CDR3 DNA: TGTGCCAGCAGTGTAGCAGGGGACACAGATACGCAGTATTTT. Translated, it gives CASSVAGDTDTQYF.

This clone has only one observation. V gene TRBV5-6 combines with J gene TRBJ2-4; no clear D. This CDR3 is built from 14 residues. Germline CDR1 and CDR2: SGHDT and YYEEEE. V was clipped by 4 bases and J by 1 base, with 9 bases between them. The chain's CDR3 is CASSPDPAKNIQYF. For the CDR3, the DNA is TGTGCCAGCAGCCCTGACCCGGCCAAAAACATTCAGTACTTC.

V and J are TRBV6-5 and TRBJ2-3; D is uncertain. This CDR3 contains 14 residues. Germline V lookup: CDR1 MNHEY, CDR2 SVGAGI. Trimming took off 7 bases at V and 6 bases at J, with 17 bases between the two ends. DNA for the CDR3: TGTGCCAGCAAGGATTTGTTTATACGGGATACGCAGTATTTT. As protein: CASKDLFIRDTQYF.

The chain recombines TRBV30 with TRBJ2-7, with D perhaps TRBD1 or TRBD2 (6 bases each). Germline-derived CDR1 and CDR2 are GTSNPN and SVGIG (reference sequence). The CDR3 contains 12 residues. With 7 bases removed from V and 9 bases from J, the gap between germline ends came to 19 bases. The CDR3, as DNA: TGTGCCTTACTAGCAGGGGCAAAGGGGCAGTACTTC. It is translated as CALLAGAKGQYF.

The CDR3 DNA is TGTGCCAGCAGCGCGCCTGGTGGACAGGGCCCAGATACGCAGTATTTT. Translation: CASSAPGGQGPDTQYF. This chain connects TRBV7-3 to TRBJ2-3; TRBD1 matches 8 bases. CDR3 length: 16 amino acids. From germline, CDR1 is SGHTA and CDR2 FQGTGA. The ends lost 5 bases at V and 4 bases at J; junction bases unmatched: 11.

The chain is built from TRBV6-6 and TRBJ1-3; a weak D match, TRBD1 (6 bases). Germline V gene lookup returns CDR1 MNHNY and CDR2 SVGAGI (reference sequence). This CDR3 comprises 14 residues. V shed 7 bases and J shed 0 bases, with 10 bases lying between them. The DNA for the CDR3 is TGTGCCAGCACCTACAGGGTCTCTGGAAACACCATATATTTT. Translation gives CASTYRVSGNTIYF.

This clone was recorded once. The CDR3 loop reads CAWAPGASGEPYEQYF. For the CDR3, the DNA is TGTGCCTGGGCCCCGGGGGCTAGCGGGGAACCCTACGAGCAGTACTTC. The chain employs TRBV30 and TRBJ2-7; 9 bases line up with TRBD2. From germline, CDR1 is GTSNPN and CDR2 SVGIG (reference sequence). There are 16 residues in the CDR3. The trim removed 5 bases at V and 2 bases at J, leaving 13 bases unmatched.

The chain recombines TRBV10-3 with TRBJ2-1; D perhaps matches TRBD1 (6 bases). The CDR3 consists of 12 residues. V was pared by 6 bases and J by 8 bases, with 11 bases between. Per germline, CDR1 ENHRY and CDR2 SYGVKD. The CDR3 DNA follows: TGTGCCATCAGCCCCAGGGGTTATGAGCAGTTCTTC. It encodes CAISPRGYEQFF.

The chain joins TRBV25-1 to TRBJ1-6; 7 positions agree with TRBD1. The CDR3 runs 13 residues. With V trimmed by 7 bases and J by 6 bases, 3 bases remained unmatched. Germline CDR1 is MGHDK and CDR2 is SYGVNS. CDR3 protein: CASKGQVNSPLHF. Here the CDR3 DNA reads TGTGCCAGCAAAGGACAGGTTAATTCACCCCTCCACTTT.